The present TCR beta chain was sequenced within a study of blood T cell repertoires in COVID-19 (dated by TCRdb to about 2020). For context, the study as a whole: The collaborator samples originated in the United States, Italy and Spain and spanned the acute and convalescent phases of COVID-19. The material from the prospective study consisted of cDNA or gDNA derived from T cells, B-cell-depleted T cells, or PBMCs. The dataset comprised deeply sampled blood TCRbeta repertoires from subjects exposed to, actively infected with, or recovered from COVID-19. A freely available public database, intended as a resource for researchers studying the immune response to SARS-CoV-2, is where the repertoires were released. Samples came from the ongoing ImmuneRACE study (first 160 participants) plus 1,254 subjects from 6 global collaborators. Nearly every sample came with metadata listing a de-identified subject ID, COVID-19 status, age in years and sex. Where HLA class I and class II types were available, the types were taken from metadata supplied by the sample provider, not from assay-based typing. What the study reported, not specific to this receptor: Clinical and demographic metadata were provided uncurated, with the amount varying by source and participant.

The collaborating institutions used their own protocols to collect whole blood in K2EDTA tubes. For TCRbeta analysis, collaborators shipped samples in one of three forms: frozen whole blood, isolated PBMCs, or DNA extracted from either of those sample types. As for this clone: Its antigen is currently not known. No clone much larger than this one lies a single base away; base qualities are absent.

The immunoSEQ Assay, a bias-controlled multiplex PCR, was used to amplify TCRbeta CDR3 regions from genomic DNA. For the original study's pipeline: Within the assay, amplification of reference gene primers was used to estimate how many nucleated cells each sample contained. To quantify the absolute abundance of each unique TCRbeta CDR3 rearrangement, sequence reads were collapsed and filtered. For each sample, productive Simpson clonality was calculated as the square root of Simpson's diversity index across productive rearrangements. Entries here come from immuneACCESS through TCRdb and include only in-frame sequences with V and J called. Some clones fail to appear in such tables; in the studies checked, an unresolved V gene covers under half of the shortfall, and the cause of the remainder is unknown. The DNA was the basis for D and trimming; V, J and clone size are from that table. This sample gives about 99,000 clones in total; about 90% of them show up just once. Roughly 6% of the sample is held by the ten biggest clonotypes.

The germline V gene (reference sequence) supplies CDR1 LNHDA and CDR2 SQIVND. Compared with germline, V lacks 4 bases and J lacks 11 bases; bases without a gene match: 7. Including cysteine and phenylalanine, the CDR3 has 12 amino acids. Only the CDR3 region is kept as DNA, spanning 36 bases read in frame from base 1. This TCR derives from a human donor in a cohort sampled during active COVID-19. Sequencing input: peripheral blood. The V and J segments used are TRBV19 and TRBJ1-2; 7 central bases correspond to TRBD1. The CDR3 region: CASSKTGSRYTF. The base sequence is TGTGCCAGTAGTAAGACAGGGAGTAGGTACACCTTC.